This record covers a single T cell receptor (beta chain). Antigen: not known. Treatment: roughly 19 received Ad26.COV2.S at low or high dose, single or two shots; a few received placebo; per-sample allocation not given. On day 63 after the first injection, vaccine and placebo recipients gave samples. These data belong to a study of Ad26.COV2.S vaccination and SARS-CoV-2 variants. The CDR3 is 14 residues long. Germline CDR1 reads LNHDA; CDR2 reads SQIVND (reference sequence). V was pared by 5 bases and J by 1 base, with 11 bases between. Assay used: immunoSEQ multiplex PCR; TCRdb lists only in-frame clones, some missing. The sample consists of about 680,000 clones, about 89% of them appearing once. Study conclusions and caveats: Placebo recipients and vaccine recipients were similar in non-spike TCR breadth.

Material: peripheral blood, obtained in a trial of Ad26.COV2.S vaccine versus placebo. The V gene is TRBV19, the J gene TRBJ1-1; maybe TRBD1 (5 bases). The sequence came from a person aged 18 to 59 who received the Ad26.COV2.S COVID-19 vaccine or a placebo. The CDR3 protein is CASSRGGWNTEAFF. CDR3 sequence (DNA): TGTGCCAGTAGTCGCGGGGGGTGGAACACTGAAGCTTTCTTT.